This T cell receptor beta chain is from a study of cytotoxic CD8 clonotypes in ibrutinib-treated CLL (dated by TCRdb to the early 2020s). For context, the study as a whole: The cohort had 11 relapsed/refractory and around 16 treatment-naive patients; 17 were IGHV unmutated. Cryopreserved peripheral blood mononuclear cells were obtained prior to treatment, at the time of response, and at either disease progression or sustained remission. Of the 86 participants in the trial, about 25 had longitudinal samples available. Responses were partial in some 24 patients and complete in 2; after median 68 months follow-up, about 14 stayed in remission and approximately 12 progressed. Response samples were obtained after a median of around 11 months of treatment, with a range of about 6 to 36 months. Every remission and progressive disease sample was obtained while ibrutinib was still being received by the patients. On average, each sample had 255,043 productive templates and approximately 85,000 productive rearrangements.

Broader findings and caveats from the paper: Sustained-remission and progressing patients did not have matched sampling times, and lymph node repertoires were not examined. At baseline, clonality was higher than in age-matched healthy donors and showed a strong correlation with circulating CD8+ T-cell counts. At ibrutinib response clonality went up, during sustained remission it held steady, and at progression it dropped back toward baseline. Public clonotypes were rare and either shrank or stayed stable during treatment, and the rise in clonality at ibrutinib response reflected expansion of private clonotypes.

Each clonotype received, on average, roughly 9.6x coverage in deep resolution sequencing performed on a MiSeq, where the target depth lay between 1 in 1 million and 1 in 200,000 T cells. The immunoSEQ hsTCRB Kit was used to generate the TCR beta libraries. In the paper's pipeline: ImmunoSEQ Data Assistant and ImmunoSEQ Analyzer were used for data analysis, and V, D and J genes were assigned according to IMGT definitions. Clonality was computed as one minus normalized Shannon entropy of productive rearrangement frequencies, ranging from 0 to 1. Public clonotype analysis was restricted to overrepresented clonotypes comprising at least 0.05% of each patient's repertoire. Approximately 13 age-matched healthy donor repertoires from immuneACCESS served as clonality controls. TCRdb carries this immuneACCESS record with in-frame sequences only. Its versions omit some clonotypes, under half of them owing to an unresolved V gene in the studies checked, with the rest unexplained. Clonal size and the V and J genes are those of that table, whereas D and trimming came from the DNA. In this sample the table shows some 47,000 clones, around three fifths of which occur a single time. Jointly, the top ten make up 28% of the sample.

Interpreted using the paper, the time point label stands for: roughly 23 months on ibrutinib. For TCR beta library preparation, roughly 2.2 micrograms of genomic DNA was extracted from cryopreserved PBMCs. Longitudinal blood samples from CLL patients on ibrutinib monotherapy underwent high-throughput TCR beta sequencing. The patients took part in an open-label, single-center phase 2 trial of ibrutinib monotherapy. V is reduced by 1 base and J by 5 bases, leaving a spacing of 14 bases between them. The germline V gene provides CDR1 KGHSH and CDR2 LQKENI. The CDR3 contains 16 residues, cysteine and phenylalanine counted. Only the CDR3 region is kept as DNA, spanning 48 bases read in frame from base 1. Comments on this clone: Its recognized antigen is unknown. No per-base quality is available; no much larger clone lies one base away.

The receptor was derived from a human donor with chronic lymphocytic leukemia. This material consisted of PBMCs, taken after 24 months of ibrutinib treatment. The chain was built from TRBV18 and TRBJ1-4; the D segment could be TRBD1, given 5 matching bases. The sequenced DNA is TGTGCCAGCTCACCACGAGCGGGGGGTGTCAATGAAAAACTGTTTTTT. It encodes CASSPRAGGVNEKLFF.